What follows is one T cell receptor beta chain and its context. The target antigen is unknown. These data originate in a study of T cells in Graves' hyperthyroidism and ophthalmopathy. Study-level findings and limits: Most clonotypes expanded in the thyroid (above 0.001) were also present in blood.

Hyperthyroidism of Graves' type that showed no ophthalmopathy progression within 18 months was stable. Investigators excluded patients with uncontrolled infection, other autoimmune disease, pregnancy or lactation. The CDR3 length is 15 residues. Germline V lookup: CDR1 MNHEY, CDR2 SVGAGI. Trimming removed 7 bases from V and 7 bases from J, with 23 bases in between. Using RNA transcripts as the source, TCR beta CDR3 regions were amplified. The HTBI primer set served for first-round RT-PCR of the TCR CDR3. TCRdb called the multiplex PCR reads again in MiXCR, with one record for every CDR3 protein. The sample shows 600,000 or so distinct CDR3 sequences, 46% of them seen only once.

This clonotype was obtained from a woman aged 18-35 years with Graves' hyperthyroidism. The chain carries TRBV6-5 and TRBJ2-7; D remains ambiguous. Sequencing input: peripheral blood or thyroid tissue (not recorded which). CDR3 DNA: TGTGCCAGCACACGAAGGATGGTAGTCCGCCGTGAGCAGTACTTC. Protein product: CASTRRMVVRREQYF.